The T cell receptor (beta chain) described here comes from a study of shared clonotypes between healthy human individuals. The wider study: CD4 naive and memory got three plates each, CD8 naive two, CD8 memory one.

V was clipped by 5 bases and J by 2 bases; unmatched bases: 7. The CDR3 consists of 18 residues. Germline V CDR1 and CDR2: MDHEN, SYDVKM. Points from the study as a whole: Deeper or shallower sequencing was expected to change how clonotypes are shared among donors. Non-shared clonotypes displayed generation probabilities falling below those of clonotypes present in all four donors.

For this clone: Its antigen is still unknown.

The method was immunoSEQ multiplex PCR; TCRdb's version includes in-frame clones alone and lacks a portion of them. Among 1,100,000 or so clones listed, about 80% were seen once. This receptor was taken from a man in his late teens or twenties in good health. Some clones in this sample may be carry-over from other donors' samples. The chain couples TRBV28 to TRBJ2-6; 12 positions match TRBD1. Sequencing input: memory CD4+ T cells from PBMCs. Specified subset: CD45RA-negative fraction. Here the CDR3 DNA reads TGTGCCAGCAGTCCGGGACAGGGGGCTAGTGCTGGGGCCAACGTCCTGACTTTC. Translating gives CASSPGQGASAGANVLTF.